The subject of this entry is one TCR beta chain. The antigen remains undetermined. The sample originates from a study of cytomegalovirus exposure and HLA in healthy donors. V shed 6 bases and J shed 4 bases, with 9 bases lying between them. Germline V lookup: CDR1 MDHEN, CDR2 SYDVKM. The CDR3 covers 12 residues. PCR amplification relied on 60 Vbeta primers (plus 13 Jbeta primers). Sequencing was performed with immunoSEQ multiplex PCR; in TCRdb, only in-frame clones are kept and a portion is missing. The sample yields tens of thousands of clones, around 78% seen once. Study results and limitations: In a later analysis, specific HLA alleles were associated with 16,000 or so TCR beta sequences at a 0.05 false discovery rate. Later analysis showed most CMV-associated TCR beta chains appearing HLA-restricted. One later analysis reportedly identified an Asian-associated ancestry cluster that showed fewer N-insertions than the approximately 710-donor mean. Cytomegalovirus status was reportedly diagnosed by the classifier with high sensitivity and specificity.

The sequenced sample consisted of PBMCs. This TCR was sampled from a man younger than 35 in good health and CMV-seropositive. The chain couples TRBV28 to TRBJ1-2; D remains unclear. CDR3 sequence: CASREGGYGYTF. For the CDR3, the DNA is TGTGCCAGCAGGGAGGGAGGCTATGGCTACACCTTC.